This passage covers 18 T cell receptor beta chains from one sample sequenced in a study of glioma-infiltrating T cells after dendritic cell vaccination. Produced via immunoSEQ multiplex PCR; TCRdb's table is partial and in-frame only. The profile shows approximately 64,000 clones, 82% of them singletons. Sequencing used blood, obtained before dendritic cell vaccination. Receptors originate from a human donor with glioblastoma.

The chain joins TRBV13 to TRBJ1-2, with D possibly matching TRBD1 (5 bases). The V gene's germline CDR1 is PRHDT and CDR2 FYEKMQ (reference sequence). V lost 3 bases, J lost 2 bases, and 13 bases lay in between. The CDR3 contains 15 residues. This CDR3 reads CASSLSQGANYGYTF. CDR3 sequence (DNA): TGTGCCAGCAGCTTGTCTCAAGGGGCAAACTATGGCTACACCTTC.

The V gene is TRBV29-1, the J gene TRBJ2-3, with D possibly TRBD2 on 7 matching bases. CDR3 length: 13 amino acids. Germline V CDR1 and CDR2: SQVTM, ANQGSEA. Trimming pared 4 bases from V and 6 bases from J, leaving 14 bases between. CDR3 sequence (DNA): TGCAGCGTTGTGGACGGGGGGCAGGATACGCAGTATTTT. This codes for CSVVDGGQDTQYF.

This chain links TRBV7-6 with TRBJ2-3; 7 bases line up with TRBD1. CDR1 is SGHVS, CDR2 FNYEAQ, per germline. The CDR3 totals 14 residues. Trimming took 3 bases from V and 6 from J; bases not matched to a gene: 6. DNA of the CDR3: TGTGCCAGCAGCTTCCGGACAGGCTTGGATACGCAGTATTTT. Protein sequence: CASSFRTGLDTQYF.

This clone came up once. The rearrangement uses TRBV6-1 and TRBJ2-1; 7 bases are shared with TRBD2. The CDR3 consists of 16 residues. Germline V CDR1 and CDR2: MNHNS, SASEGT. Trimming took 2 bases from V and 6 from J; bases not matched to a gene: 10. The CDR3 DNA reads TGTGCCAGCAGTGAAAGCCTTTGGACTAGTCCCAATGAGCAGTTCTTC. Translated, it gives CASSESLWTSPNEQFF.

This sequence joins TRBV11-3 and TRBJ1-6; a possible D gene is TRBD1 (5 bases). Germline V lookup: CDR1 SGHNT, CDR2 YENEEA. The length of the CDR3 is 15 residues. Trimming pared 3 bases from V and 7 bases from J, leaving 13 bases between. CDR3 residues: CASSLGQGQNSPLHF. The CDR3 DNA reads TGTGCCAGCAGCTTGGGTCAGGGCCAGAATTCACCCCTCCACTTT.

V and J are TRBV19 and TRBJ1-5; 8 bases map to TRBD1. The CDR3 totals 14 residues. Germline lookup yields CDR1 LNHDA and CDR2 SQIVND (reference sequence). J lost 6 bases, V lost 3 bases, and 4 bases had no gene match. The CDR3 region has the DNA TGTGCCAGTAGTATCGGACAGGGCGGTCAGCCCCAGCATTTT. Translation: CASSIGQGGQPQHF.

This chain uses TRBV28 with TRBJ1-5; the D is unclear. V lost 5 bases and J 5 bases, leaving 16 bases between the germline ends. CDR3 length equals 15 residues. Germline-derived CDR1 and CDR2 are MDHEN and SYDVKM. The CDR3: CASSPPQAPDQPQHF. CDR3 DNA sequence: TGTGCCAGCAGTCCCCCCCAGGCTCCAGATCAGCCCCAGCATTTT.

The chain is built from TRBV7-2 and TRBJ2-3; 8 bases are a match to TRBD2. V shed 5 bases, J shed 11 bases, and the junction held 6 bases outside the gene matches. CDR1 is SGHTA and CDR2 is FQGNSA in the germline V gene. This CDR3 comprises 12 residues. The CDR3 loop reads CASSRALAGQYF. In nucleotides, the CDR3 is TGTGCCAGCAGCAGAGCCCTAGCGGGGCAGTATTTT.

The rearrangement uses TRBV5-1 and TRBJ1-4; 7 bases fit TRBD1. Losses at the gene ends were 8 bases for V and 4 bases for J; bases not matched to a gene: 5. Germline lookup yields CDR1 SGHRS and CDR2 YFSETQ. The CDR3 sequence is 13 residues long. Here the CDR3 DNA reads TGCGCCAGTAGACAGGGCTTTAATGAAAAACTGTTTTTT. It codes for CASRQGFNEKLFF.

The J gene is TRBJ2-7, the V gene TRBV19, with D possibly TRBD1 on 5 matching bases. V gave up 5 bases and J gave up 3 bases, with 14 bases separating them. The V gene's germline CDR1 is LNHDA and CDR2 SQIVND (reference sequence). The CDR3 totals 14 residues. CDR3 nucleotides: TGTGCCAGTAGTCGTGGGCAGGGAATCTACGAGCAGTACTTC. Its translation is CASSRGQGIYEQYF.

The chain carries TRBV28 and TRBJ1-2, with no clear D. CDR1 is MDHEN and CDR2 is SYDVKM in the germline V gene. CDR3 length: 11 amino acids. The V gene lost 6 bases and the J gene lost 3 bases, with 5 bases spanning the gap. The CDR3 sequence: CASSGDYGYTF. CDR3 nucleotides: TGTGCCAGCAGCGGGGACTATGGCTACACCTTC.

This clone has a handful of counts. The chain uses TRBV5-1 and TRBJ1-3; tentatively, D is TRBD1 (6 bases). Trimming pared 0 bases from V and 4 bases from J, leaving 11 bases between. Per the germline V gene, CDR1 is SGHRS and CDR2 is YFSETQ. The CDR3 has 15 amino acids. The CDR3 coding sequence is TGCGCCAGCAGCTTGGAGGGGGGGCCCGGAAACACCATATATTTT. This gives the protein CASSLEGGPGNTIYF.

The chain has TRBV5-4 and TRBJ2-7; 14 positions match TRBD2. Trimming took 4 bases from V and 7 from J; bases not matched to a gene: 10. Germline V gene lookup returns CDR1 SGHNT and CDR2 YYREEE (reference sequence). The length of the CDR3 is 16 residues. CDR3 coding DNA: TGTGCCAGCAGCAACGGACTAGCGGGGGGCCATGGGGAGCAGTACTTC. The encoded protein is CASSNGLAGGHGEQYF.

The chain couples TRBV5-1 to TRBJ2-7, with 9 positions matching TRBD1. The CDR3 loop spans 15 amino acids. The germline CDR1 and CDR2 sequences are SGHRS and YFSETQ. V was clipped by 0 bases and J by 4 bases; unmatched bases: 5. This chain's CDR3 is CASSLGGQGYYEQYF. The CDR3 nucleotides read TGCGCCAGCAGCTTGGGGGGACAGGGCTATTACGAGCAGTACTTC.

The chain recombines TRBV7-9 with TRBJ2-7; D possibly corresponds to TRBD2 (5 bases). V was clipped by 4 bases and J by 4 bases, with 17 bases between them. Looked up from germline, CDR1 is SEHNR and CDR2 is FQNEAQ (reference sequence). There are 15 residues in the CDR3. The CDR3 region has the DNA TGTGCCAGCAGCTCAACCATCCTAGCCTTGTACGAGCAGTACTTC. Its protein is CASSSTILALYEQYF.

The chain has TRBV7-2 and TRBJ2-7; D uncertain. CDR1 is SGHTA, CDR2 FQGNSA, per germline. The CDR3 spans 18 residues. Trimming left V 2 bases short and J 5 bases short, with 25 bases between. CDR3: CASSLFPTTRSLGNEQYF. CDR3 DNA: TGTGCCAGCAGCTTATTTCCCACGACTCGATCTCTTGGAAACGAGCAGTACTTC.

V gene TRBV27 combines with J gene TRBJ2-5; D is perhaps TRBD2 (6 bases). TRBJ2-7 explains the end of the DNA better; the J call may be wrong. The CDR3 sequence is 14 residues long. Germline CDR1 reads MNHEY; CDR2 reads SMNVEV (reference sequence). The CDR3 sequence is CASSSAGPRYEQYF. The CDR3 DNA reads TGTGCCAGCAGTTCCGCGGGACCCCGCTACGAGCAGTACTTC.

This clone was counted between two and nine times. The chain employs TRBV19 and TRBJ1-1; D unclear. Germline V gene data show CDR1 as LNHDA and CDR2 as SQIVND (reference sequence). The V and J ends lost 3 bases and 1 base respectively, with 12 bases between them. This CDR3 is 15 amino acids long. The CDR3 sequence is CASSMSREPNTEAFF. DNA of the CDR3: TGTGCCAGTAGTATGTCGAGGGAGCCGAACACTGAAGCTTTCTTT.